This T cell receptor (beta chain) is drawn from a study of blood T cell repertoires in COVID-19 (dated by TCRdb to about 2020). Context from the whole study: The collaborator samples originated in the United States, Italy and Spain and spanned the acute and convalescent phases of COVID-19. The dataset comprised deeply sampled blood TCRbeta repertoires from subjects exposed to, actively infected with, or recovered from COVID-19. Where HLA class I and class II types were available, the types were taken from metadata supplied by the sample provider, not from assay-based typing. Samples were obtained from the ongoing ImmuneRACE study (first 160 participants) and from some 1,300 subjects provided by 6 global collaborators. A freely available public database, intended as a resource for researchers studying the immune response to SARS-CoV-2, is where the repertoires were released. The prospective study material was composed of cDNA or gDNA derived from T cells, B-cell-depleted T cells, or PBMCs. Sample metadata almost always included a de-identified subject ID, COVID-19 status, age in years and sex.

Overall study results and their limits: How much clinical and demographic metadata was included differed by source and by participant, and the metadata was provided uncurated.

TCRbeta CDR3 regions were amplified from genomic DNA by means of the immunoSEQ Assay, a bias-controlled multiplex PCR. The original methods were these. Within the assay, amplification of reference gene primers was used to estimate how many nucleated cells each sample contained. To quantify the absolute abundance of each unique TCRbeta CDR3 rearrangement, sequence reads were collapsed and filtered. For each sample, productive Simpson clonality was calculated as the square root of Simpson's diversity index across productive rearrangements. TCRdb obtained this table from immuneACCESS and retained in-frame rearrangements with V and J assigned. These tables miss some clones; where compared with another copy, unresolved V genes account for less than half of the shortfall, and the remainder is unexplained. V and J calls and clone size are given by that table; D and trimming were obtained from the DNA. This sample comprises a few hundred thousand clones, roughly 85% of them detected only once. The ten largest make up about 5% of the sample.

Comments on this clone: The antigen this receptor binds is unknown. Per-nucleotide qualities are absent, and no much larger clonotype sits a single base away.

CDR1 and CDR2 (MNHNY, SVGAGI) derive from the germline V gene (reference sequence). V lost 2 bases and J lost 3 bases, and the count of bases not matched to a germline gene is 8. The CDR3 goes from the cysteine to the phenylalanine over 16 residues. Only CDR3 DNA is held: 48 bases, read in frame from base 1. In the prospective study, participants were roughly 18 to 100 years old, resided in approximately 25 geographic areas of the United States, and were enrolled through a virtual design. To assign participants to cohorts, the prospective study relied on clinical history that participants themselves reported in a screening survey and a study questionnaire. Exposed participants had been in contact with someone with a PCR-confirmed or clinician-diagnosed COVID-19 case within 2 weeks of study entry. In the prospective study, mobile phlebotomists collected whole blood, serum and a nasopharyngeal or oropharyngeal swab from each participant. Participants in the prospective study had the option to provide additional blood draws and questionnaires over a roughly 2-month period. Prospective study blood samples were shipped either frozen or at room temperature before DNA extraction.

The receptor was derived from a man aged 40-49 years who had been exposed to COVID-19. The sample taken for sequencing was PBMCs or T cells enriched from blood (not recorded which). The rearranged chain carries TRBV6-6 and TRBJ2-3; TRBD1 aligns with 7 central bases. The CDR3 corresponds to CASSYPPTGSTDTQYF. The nucleotide sequence reads TGTGCCAGCAGTTACCCCCCGACAGGGTCAACAGATACGCAGTATTTT.